The clone carrying this T cell receptor beta chain has a handful of counts. This entry is derived from a study of blood T cell repertoires in COVID-19. The authors' processing: The assay estimated nucleated cells by amplifying reference gene primers. Repertoires were generated with immunoSEQ multiplex PCR, while TCRdb's copy carries only in-frame clones and drops some. V, J and clone size are taken as reported in that table, and D and trimming were inferred from the DNA itself. The table includes approximately 300,000 clones, approximately 91% detected once. CDR1 is SGHAT and CDR2 is FQNNGV in the germline V gene. This CDR3 comprises 13 residues. V dropped 4 bases and J dropped 10; count of bases not matched to a gene: 8.

The chain links TRBV11-2 to TRBJ1-1; 8 bases are shared with TRBD1. The sequencing input was PBMCs or T cells enriched from blood (not recorded which). The sequence was collected from a woman aged 25 to 39 who had been exposed to COVID-19. The CDR3: CASSSDRAVLAFF. The CDR3 DNA follows: TGTGCCAGCAGCTCGGACAGGGCTGTTTTAGCTTTCTTT. The full variable domain, rest sourced from reference TRBV11-2 and TRBJ1-1, is EAGVAQSPRYKIIEKRQSVAFWCNPISGHATLYWYQQILGQGPKLLIQFQNNGVVDDSQLPKDRFSAERLKGVDSTLKIQPAKLEDSAVYLCASSSDRAVLAFFGQGTRLTVV.